The 21 T cell receptor beta chains listed next were all sequenced from one sample in a study of T-cell reconstitution after alpha-beta-depleted transplantation in children. TCRbeta library preparation incorporated unique molecular identifiers. TCRdb analysed the PCR reads with MiXCR anew, one entry per CDR3 protein. The top ten hold around 0.79% of the sample, which has under 850,000 distinct CDR3 sequences, around 13% seen once. The input for sequencing was PBMCs, taken before TCRalphabeta/CD19-depleted stem cell transplant. The receptor set was obtained from a girl aged 2 to 10 with congenital amegakaryocytic thrombocytopenia, due to receive a stem cell transplant.

The gene calls are TRBV5-1 and TRBJ2-7, with 7 bases lining up with TRBD1. Germline CDR1 and CDR2: SGHRS and YFSETQ. Losses at the gene ends were 1 base for V and 1 base for J; bases not matched to a gene: 8. The CDR3 sequence is 16 residues long. For the CDR3, the DNA is TGCGCCAGCAGCTTGAGGCGACAGGGTTCGTCCTACGAGCAGTACTTC. Translation: CASSLRRQGSSYEQYF.

The V gene is TRBV5-6, the J gene TRBJ1-1; a possible D gene is TRBD1 (5 bases). In germline, CDR1 is SGHDT, CDR2 YYEEEE. Trimming removed 0 bases from V and 9 bases from J, with 6 bases in between. The length of the CDR3 is 11 residues. CDR3 amino acids: CASSLGQQAFF. In DNA form, the CDR3 reads TGTGCCAGCAGCTTGGGACAGCAAGCTTTCTTT. Variable domain in full (rest from reference TRBV5-6 and TRBJ1-1): DAGVTQSPTHLIKTRGQQVTLRCSPKSGHDTVSWYQQALGQGPQFIFQYYEEEERQRGNFPDRFSGHQFPNYSSELNVNALLLGDSALYLCASSLGQQAFFGQGTRLTVV.

Notes on this clonotype: The junction shows a germline mismatch at one end, possibly a read error. The chain employs TRBV2 and TRBJ1-4, with D unresolved. CDR1 and CDR2 from the germline V gene are SNHLY and FYNNEI. The CDR3 has 12 residues. This CDR3 is CGSKTSGEKLFF. DNA of the CDR3: TGTGGCAGCAAGACATCGGGTGAAAAACTGTTTTTT.

V gene TRBV20-1 combines with J gene TRBJ1-1, with TRBD1 identical over 7 bases. The J segment lost 3 bases and the V segment lost 3 bases, leaving 7 bases of the junction unmatched. Germline CDR1 reads DFQATT; CDR2 reads SNEGSKA (reference sequence). This CDR3 region has 14 residues. In DNA, the CDR3 is TGCAGTGCTAGGGGGGCCGACAGGGACACTGAAGCTTTCTTT. This sequence encodes CSARGADRDTEAFF.

The rearrangement joins TRBV15 to TRBJ1-2; possible D gene TRBD1, 5 bases. The V gene's germline CDR1 is LNHNV and CDR2 YYDKDF (reference sequence). The V end lost 5 bases, the J end lost 4 bases, and 17 bases lay between the germline ends. CDR3 length: 15 residues. The CDR3 region has the DNA TGTGCCACCAGCCTAGGGGTTGGGCTGGGCTATGGCTACACCTTC. It yields the protein CATSLGVGLGYGYTF.

The table lists this clonotype with many counts. The chain links TRBV5-1 to TRBJ2-1; D remains unclear. This CDR3 region has 14 residues. The germline V gene has CDR1 SGHRS and CDR2 YFSETQ. The V and J ends lost 5 bases and 0 bases respectively, with 9 bases between them. The CDR3 DNA reads TGCGCCAGCAGTAGCCCAGGCTCCTACAATGAGCAGTTCTTC. Its translation: CASSSPGSYNEQFF. The variable domain in full, completed from reference TRBV5-1 and TRBJ2-1, reads KAGVTQTPRYLIKTRGQQVTLSCSPISGHRSVSWYQQTPGQGLQFLFEYFSETQRNKGNFPGRFSGRQFSNSRSEMNVSTLELGDSALYLCASSSPGSYNEQFFGPGTRLTVL.

Many counts were recorded for this clonotype. The chain employs TRBV20-1 and TRBJ2-4, with 9 bases aligning to TRBD2. V dropped 4 bases and J dropped 10; count of bases not matched to a gene: 8. The germline CDR1 and CDR2 sequences are DFQATT and SNEGSKA (reference sequence). This CDR3 has 13 amino acids. The CDR3 DNA reads TGCAGTGCTACGACTAGCGGAGGATTAATTCAGTACTTC. This translates into CSATTSGGLIQYF.

The rearrangement uses TRBV7-2 and TRBJ2-7, with D tentatively TRBD2 (5 bases). V was cut by 5 bases and J by 5 bases, with 16 bases left in between. The CDR3 consists of 14 residues. CDR1 is SGHTA, CDR2 FQGNSA, per germline. The CDR3 DNA is TGTGCCAGCAGCGCGGACTCCCCGGTGCACGAGCAGTACTTC. Amino acid sequence: CASSADSPVHEQYF.

The chain carries TRBV7-9 and TRBJ2-1, with 10 bases fitting TRBD2. Germline values: CDR1 SEHNR, CDR2 FQNEAQ (reference sequence). CDR3 length: 15 residues. V lost 4 bases to trimming and J lost 4 bases; unmatched junction nucleotides: 4. CDR3 bases: TGTGCCAGCAGCTATAGCGGGAGGCCTTACAATGAGCAGTTCTTC. It translates to CASSYSGRPYNEQFF.

This clonotype came up many times. This chain uses TRBV20-1 with TRBJ1-2; no clear D. V lost 4 bases, J lost 1 base, and 4 bases lay in between. Germline CDR1 and CDR2: DFQATT and SNEGSKA (reference sequence). This CDR3 has 11 residues. The chain's CDR3 is CSAKDNYGYTF. The CDR3 bases are TGCAGTGCTAAGGATAACTATGGCTACACCTTC.

The V gene is TRBV20-1, the J gene TRBJ2-5, with 7 bases identical to TRBD1. The junction had 15 bases not matched to a gene; V was cut back by 5 bases and J by 3 bases. CDR1 is DFQATT and CDR2 is SNEGSKA in the germline V gene (reference sequence). The CDR3 extends over 16 amino acids. CDR3 sequence reads: CSALSNRDRNEETQYF. The CDR3 nucleotides read TGCAGTGCTCTCAGTAACCGGGACAGAAATGAAGAGACCCAGTACTTC.

Points on this clonotype: Here the CDR3 omits its conserved ending phenylalanine or tryptophan, so a read error is the likely source. This chain connects TRBV11-2 to TRBJ1-1, with D uncertain. CDR1 and CDR2 from the germline V gene are SGHAT and FQNNGV. With 5 bases removed from V and 4 bases from J, the gap between germline ends came to 23 bases. The CDR3 length is 17 residues. This CDR3 reads CASSERWTVRQSTEAFC. CDR3 sequence (DNA): TGTGCCAGCAGCGAAAGGTGGACGGTCAGACAATCCACTGAAGCTTTCTGT.

This chain links TRBV4-1 with TRBJ2-1; no definite D call. CDR1 is MGHRA, CDR2 YSYEKL, per germline. The V and J ends lost 1 base and 9 bases respectively, with 13 bases between them. The length of the CDR3 is 14 residues. CDR3 coding DNA: TGCGCCAGCAGCCAAGTACCAGCTCCTATTGAGCAGTTCTTC. Translated: CASSQVPAPIEQFF.

The J gene is TRBJ2-1, the V gene TRBV29-1; no clear D. V gave up 4 bases and J gave up 13 bases, with 5 bases separating them. The CDR3 covers 8 residues. In germline, CDR1 is SQVTM, CDR2 ANQGSEA. CDR3 nucleotides: TGCAGCGTTGTGGGCCAGTTCTTC. Amino acids: CSVVGQFF.

This clonotype was observed a few times. The chain uses TRBV14 and TRBJ2-3; D is perhaps TRBD1 (6 bases). The ends were cut back, 5 bases at V and 4 bases at J, with 19 bases in the middle. Germline V gene data show CDR1 as SGHDN and CDR2 as FVKESK. This CDR3 has 16 amino acids. CDR3 bases: TGTGCCAGCAGCTCGACGCCAGGGGCATACCCAGATACGCAGTATTTT. Its translation is CASSSTPGAYPDTQYF.

This clonotype occurred many times. V gene TRBV25-1 combines with J gene TRBJ1-1; unclear D gene. Trimming shortened V by 6 bases and J by 0 bases, and 14 bases separated the two germline ends. The CDR3 contains 15 residues. CDR1 MGHDK and CDR2 SYGVNS come from the germline V gene. In DNA, the CDR3 is TGTGCCAGCAGCCAAGCCGGGATCATGAACACTGAAGCTTTCTTT. Protein sequence: CASSQAGIMNTEAFF.

This clonotype was seen many times. This chain uses TRBV20-1 with TRBJ2-2; D gene uncertain. Trimming shortened V by 2 bases and J by 2 bases, and 21 bases separated the two germline ends. This CDR3 contains 18 residues. CDR1 is DFQATT and CDR2 is SNEGSKA in the germline V gene (reference sequence). CDR3 in DNA: TGCAGTGCTAGACCCCACGACAAGGCCACGATCAACACCGGGGAGCTGTTTTTT. Amino acid sequence: CSARPHDKATINTGELFF.

The table lists this clonotype with many counts. This chain links TRBV12-3 or TRBV12-4 with TRBJ2-1; no firm D call. The CDR3 is made up of 13 amino acids. V lost 1 base and J 7 bases, leaving 8 bases between the germline ends. The CDR3 DNA reads as TGTGCCAGCAGTTTAGTAGGTGTAAATGAGCAGTTCTTC. Protein product: CASSLVGVNEQFF.

The V gene is TRBV5-1, the J gene TRBJ2-2; possibly TRBD1 or TRBD2 for D (6 bases each). The CDR3 runs 15 residues. V lost 0 bases to trimming and J lost 6 bases, with 12 bases between them. Germline loops: CDR1 SGHRS, CDR2 YFSETQ. CDR3 in DNA: TGCGCCAGCAGCTTGGCGGGGGCTAGTCCCGGGGAGCTGTTTTTT. Its translation: CASSLAGASPGELFF.

The V and J genes are TRBV12-3 or TRBV12-4 and TRBJ1-4; TRBD1 agrees at 7 bases. The trim removed 5 bases at V and 0 bases at J, leaving 3 bases unmatched. The CDR3 has 15 amino acids. The CDR3 sequence: CASSDTGATNEKLFF. In DNA form, the CDR3 reads TGTGCCAGCAGTGATACAGGGGCAACTAATGAAAAACTGTTTTTT.

This clonotype was seen at least ten times. The chain couples TRBV29-1 to TRBJ2-7; TRBD2 matches at 12 bases. The V and J ends lost 1 base and 1 base, in that order; junction bases with no gene match: 11. There are 18 residues in the CDR3. The germline CDR1 and CDR2 sequences are SQVTM and ANQGSEA. The CDR3 region has the DNA TGCAGCGTTGAAGTAATCCCCATACTAGCGGGAGGTTCCTACGAGCAGTACTTC. Its translation: CSVEVIPILAGGSYEQYF.